Included here is one T cell receptor beta chain sequence, with context. TCRbeta library preparation incorporated unique molecular identifiers. TCRdb reprocessed the PCR reads with MiXCR, giving one entry per CDR3 protein. The sample has about a million distinct CDR3 sequences; 25% to 30% are singletons. These data come from a study of T-cell reconstitution after alpha-beta-depleted transplantation in children. This CDR3 region has 15 residues. Germline-derived CDR1 and CDR2 are SGHAT and FQNNGV. Trimming cost V 2 bases and J 6 bases; bases outside gene matches: 3. V and J are TRBV11-2 and TRBJ2-1; 11 nucleotides match TRBD2. Sequenced here: PBMCs, mostly from graft donor cells, sampled 360 days after TCRalphabeta/CD19-depleted stem cell transplant. The sequence came from a boy under two years old who had a stem cell transplant for SCID, so the T cells may come from the graft donor. This chain's CDR3 is CASSLLTSGANEQFF. The CDR3 region has the DNA TGTGCCAGCAGCTTACTGACTAGCGGGGCCAATGAGCAGTTCTTC.